This TCR beta chain was recovered during a study of identifying expanded T cells in peripheral blood. During the collection period, no donor immune events like infections were recorded. Clones were sequenced by immunoSEQ multiplex PCR, and TCRdb holds only the in-frame ones, with some missing. The sample has 90,000 or so clones; more than 75% are singletons. Note on this clone: The antigen is not known.

Study results and caveats: Two-week clone count variance significantly increased as total template count grew. Technical replicates showed about 1.2 changed clones; around 2 weeks 15 to 20; four weeks 19.

The source of this sequence is a person aged 18 to 75 in good health. Material: blood.

The CDR3 is CASSQVRTGEQFF. Here the CDR3 DNA reads TGCGCCAGCAGCCAAGTCCGGACAGGGGAGCAGTTCTTC. The rearrangement links TRBV4-3 to TRBJ2-1; 8 bases line up with TRBD1. J lost 10 bases, V lost 1 base, and 3 bases had no gene match. CDR1 and CDR2 from the germline V gene are LGHNA and YSLEER. The CDR3 is made up of 13 amino acids.